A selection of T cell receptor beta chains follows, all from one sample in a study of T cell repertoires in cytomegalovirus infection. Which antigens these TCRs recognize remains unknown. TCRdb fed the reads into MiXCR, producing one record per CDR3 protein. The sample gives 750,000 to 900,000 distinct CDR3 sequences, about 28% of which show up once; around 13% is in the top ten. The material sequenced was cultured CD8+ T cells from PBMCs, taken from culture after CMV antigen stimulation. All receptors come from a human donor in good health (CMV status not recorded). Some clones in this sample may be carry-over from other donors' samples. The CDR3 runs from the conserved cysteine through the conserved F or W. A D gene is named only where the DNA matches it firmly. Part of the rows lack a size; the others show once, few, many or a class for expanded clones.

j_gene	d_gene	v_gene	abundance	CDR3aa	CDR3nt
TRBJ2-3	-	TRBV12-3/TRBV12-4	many	CASSSDWDSGGTSTDTQYF	TGTGCCAGCAGTTCGGACTGGGACTCTGGCGGTACTAGCACAGATACGCAGTATTTT
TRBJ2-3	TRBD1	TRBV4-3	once	CASSQGEGATDTQYF	TGCGCCAGCAGCCAAGGAGAGGGGGCCACAGATACGCAGTATTTT
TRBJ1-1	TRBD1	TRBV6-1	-	CASSEMGTGPEAFF	TGTGCCAGCAGTGAAATGGGGACAGGGCCTGAAGCTTTCTTT
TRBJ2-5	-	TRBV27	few	CASSLSQGYHQETQYF	TGTGCCAGCAGTTTATCACAGGGTTACCACCAAGAGACCCAGTACTTC
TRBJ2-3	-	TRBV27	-	CASSDDPVQGGYNTDTQYF	TGTGCCAGCAGCGACGACCCCGTTCAAGGGGGTTATAACACAGATACGCAGTATTTT
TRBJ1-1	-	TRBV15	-	CATSRALSGLNTEAFF	TGTGCCACCAGCAGAGCTCTCTCTGGCCTTAATACTGAAGCTTTCTTT
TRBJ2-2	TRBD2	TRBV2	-	CASSDGGGANTGELFF	TGTGCCAGCAGTGATGGCGGGGGGGCGAACACCGGGGAGCTGTTTTTT
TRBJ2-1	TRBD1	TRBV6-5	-	CASSYPPTGSSYNEQFF	TGTGCCAGCAGTTACCCCCCGACAGGGAGTTCCTACAATGAGCAGTTCTTC
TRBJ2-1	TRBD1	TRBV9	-	CASSADRGGNEQFF	TGTGCCAGCAGCGCGGACAGGGGGGGTAATGAGCAGTTCTTC
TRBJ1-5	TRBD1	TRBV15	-	CATSRDRTGSQPQHF	TGTGCCACCAGCAGAGATCGGACAGGTAGTCAGCCCCAGCATTTT
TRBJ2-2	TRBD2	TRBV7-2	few	CASSPQGGITGELFF	TGTGCCAGCAGCCCCCAGGGAGGGATAACCGGGGAGCTGTTTTTT
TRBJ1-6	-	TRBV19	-	CASSTPSGRLYNSPLHF	TGTGCCAGTAGTACTCCGAGCGGAAGATTATATAATTCACCCCTCCACTTT
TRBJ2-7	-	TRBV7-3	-	CASSTHRGGVSEQYF	TGTGCCAGCAGCACACACAGGGGAGGGGTTTCCGAGCAGTACTTC
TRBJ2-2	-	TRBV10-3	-	CAISPSSTDLTNTGELFF	TGTGCCATCAGTCCGAGTTCTACAGACCTTACGAACACCGGGGAGCTGTTTTTT
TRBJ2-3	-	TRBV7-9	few	CASSPSEMTSTDTQYF	TGTGCCAGCAGCCCTTCCGAGATGACTAGCACAGATACGCAGTATTTT
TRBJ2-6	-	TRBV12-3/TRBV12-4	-	CASSLKVSGANVLTF	TGTGCCAGCAGTTTGAAGGTCTCTGGGGCCAACGTCCTGACTTTC
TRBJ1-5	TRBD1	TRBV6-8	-	CANNTGGWNQPQHF	TGTGCCAACAATACAGGGGGTTGGAATCAGCCCCAGCATTTT
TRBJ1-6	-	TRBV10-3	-	CAISGTESSYNSPLHF	TGTGCCATCAGTGGGACAGAGAGCTCCTATAATTCACCCCTCCACTTT
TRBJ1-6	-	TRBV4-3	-	CASSQDATSSYNSPLHF	TGCGCCAGCAGCCAAGATGCCACGAGCTCCTATAATTCACCCCTCCACTTT
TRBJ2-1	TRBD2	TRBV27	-	CASSLETSAYEQFF	TGTGCCAGCAGTTTAGAGACTAGCGCTTATGAGCAGTTCTTC
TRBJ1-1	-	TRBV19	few	CASSIGGVRTWGTEAFF	TGTGCCAGTAGTATAGGGGGGGTCCGGACGTGGGGCACTGAAGCTTTCTTT
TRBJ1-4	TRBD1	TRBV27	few	CASSPITGAPTNEKLFF	TGTGCCAGCAGTCCAATCACAGGGGCCCCAACTAATGAAAAACTGTTTTTT
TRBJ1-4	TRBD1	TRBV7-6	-	CASSAKQGVTNEKLFF	TGTGCCAGCAGCGCGAAACAGGGGGTAACTAATGAAAAACTGTTTTTT
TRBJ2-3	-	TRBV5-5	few	CASSLVPSRDSTDTQYF	TGTGCCAGCAGCTTGGTTCCATCAAGGGATTCCACAGATACGCAGTATTTT
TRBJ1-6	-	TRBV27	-	CASSLHRDPISPLHF	TGTGCCAGCAGTTTACACAGGGATCCCATTTCACCCCTCCACTTT
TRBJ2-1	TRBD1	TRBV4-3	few	CASSSRDSLFSSYNEQFF	TGCGCCAGCAGCTCACGGGACAGCCTTTTTAGCTCCTACAATGAGCAGTTCTTC
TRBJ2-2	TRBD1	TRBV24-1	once	CATTPGTGGPGELFF	TGTGCCACCACCCCCGGGACAGGGGGGCCCGGGGAGCTGTTTTTT
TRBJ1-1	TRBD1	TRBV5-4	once	CASLTLGQGLNTEAFF	TGTGCCAGCTTAACGCTCGGACAGGGTTTGAACACTGAAGCTTTCTTT
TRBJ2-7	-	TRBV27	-	CASSLRFGGEQYF	TGTGCCAGCAGTCTCCGATTTGGCGGCGAGCAGTACTTC